This entry lists 3 T cell receptor beta chains sequenced from one sample in a study of technical replicates of blood from a handful of donors. TCRdb keeps only in-frame clones here, not all; method: immunoSEQ multiplex PCR. Of around 62,000 clones listed, under 98% are singletons. Material: T cells isolated from PBMCs. These TCRs come from a human donor in good health.

J is TRBJ2-1 and V is TRBV4-1, with unresolved D. The CDR3 is made up of 13 amino acids. Germline lookup yields CDR1 MGHRA and CDR2 YSYEKL. V was pared by 2 bases and J by 6 bases, with 8 bases between. CDR3 residues: CASSQSGLNEQFF. In nucleotides, the CDR3 is TGCGCCAGCAGCCAAAGTGGGCTCAATGAGCAGTTCTTC.

The chain links TRBV7-3 to TRBJ2-3; TRBD2 matches at 8 bases. J gave up 9 bases and V 5 bases, and 10 bases lay outside the gene matches. This CDR3 has 14 residues. Germline assignment: CDR1 SGHTA and CDR2 FQGTGA. The CDR3 here is CASSLGAGGLTQYF. The CDR3 DNA reads as TGTGCCAGCAGCCTGGGTGCGGGAGGATTGACGCAGTATTTT.

The V and J genes are TRBV4-2 and TRBJ2-3; 7 bases agree with TRBD1. V lost 3 bases, J lost 6 bases, and 0 bases stayed unmatched. CDR1 and CDR2 (germline): LGHNA, YNFKEQ. The CDR3 totals 12 residues. CDR3 coding DNA: TGTGCCAGCAGCCACAGGGGGGATACGCAGTATTTT. Amino acid sequence: CASSHRGDTQYF.